This TCR beta chain was sequenced for a study of blood T cell repertoires in COVID-19. In the study overall: T cells, B-cell-depleted T cells, or PBMCs supplied cDNA or gDNA.

Per the original methods: By means of reference gene primer amplification, nucleated cell counts were estimated. Data came from immunoSEQ multiplex PCR; TCRdb stores just in-frame clones and leaves some out. V, J and clone size are taken as reported in that table, and D and trimming were inferred from the DNA itself. The sample carries roughly 200,000 clones, 83% recorded once. Those who participated ranged in age from roughly 18 to 95 years and resided in about two dozen US areas. All exposed participants met a person with COVID-19 within 2 weeks before entering the study. Sequencing was done on a sample of PBMCs or T cells enriched from blood (not recorded which). The TCR sequence derives from a woman aged 50 to 60 who had been exposed to COVID-19.

CDR3 protein: CASSFDGTALADTQYF. CDR3 sequence (DNA): TGTGCCAGCAGCTTCGACGGGACAGCTCTGGCAGATACGCAGTATTTT. The chain carries TRBV5-4 and TRBJ2-3, with 7 bases fitting TRBD1. The trim removed 2 bases at V and 4 bases at J, leaving 10 bases unmatched. This CDR3 has 16 residues. In germline, CDR1 is SGHNT, CDR2 YYREEE (reference sequence).